This T cell receptor beta chain was captured by sequencing in a study of cytomegalovirus exposure and HLA in healthy donors. Primers: 60 Vbeta forward and 13 Jbeta reverse. TCRdb's table, derived via immunoSEQ multiplex PCR, lists solely in-frame clones and lacks some. This sample has 150,000 to 200,000 clones, with around four fifths found just once. Looked up from germline, CDR1 is SQVTM and CDR2 is ANQGSEA. The CDR3 has 13 residues. The V and J ends lost 4 bases and 6 bases respectively, with 15 bases between them. In regard to this clone: Its antigen is as yet unknown.

Findings of the study overall: Using a false discovery rate of 0.05, a later analysis showed that 15,000 to 20,000 TCR beta sequences were associated with HLA alleles. Cytomegalovirus status was reportedly diagnosed by the classifier with high sensitivity and specificity. In an earlier analysis, productive rearrangement rates for most beta V segments clustered near 87% or 30%.

This TCR was recovered from a woman under 30 in good health and CMV-seronegative. Sequenced: PBMCs. This chain connects TRBV29-1 to TRBJ1-2; D gene uncertain. CDR3 in amino acids: CSVGRGGMNGYTF. CDR3 DNA: TGCAGCGTTGGAAGAGGCGGGATGAATGGCTACACCTTC.